The 11 T cell receptor beta chains below come from one sample, sequenced in a study of T-cell reconstitution after alpha-beta-depleted transplantation in children. Molecular barcoding with unique molecular identifiers was used for the TCRbeta library. TCRdb fed the PCR reads into MiXCR, producing one record per CDR3 protein. The sample lists fewer than 1 million distinct CDR3 sequences; less than 20% were seen once. The sequences come from PBMCs, mostly from graft donor cells, collected 360 days after TCRalphabeta/CD19-depleted stem cell transplant. These receptors were obtained from a male patient between 10 and 17 years old who had a stem cell transplant for acute lymphoblastic leukemia, so the T cells may come from the graft donor.

The chain recombines TRBV20-1 with TRBJ2-7; 8 bases are shared with TRBD2. This CDR3 is 12 amino acids long. Germline V gives CDR1 DFQATT, CDR2 SNEGSKA (reference sequence). The CDR3: CSPQREFGEQYF. The CDR3 region has the DNA TGCAGCCCACAGCGGGAGTTCGGCGAGCAGTACTTC.

The rearrangement uses TRBV5-1 and TRBJ1-1, with 9 bases aligning to TRBD1. J was trimmed by 1 base and V by 1 base; bases with no gene match: 2. The CDR3 contains 15 residues. Germline lookup yields CDR1 SGHRS and CDR2 YFSETQ. The CDR3 nucleotides read TGCGCCAGCAGCTTGACGGGACAGGGGAACACTGAAGCTTTCTTT. Amino acids: CASSLTGQGNTEAFF.

This clonotype was seen only a few times. The chain employs TRBV12-3 or TRBV12-4 and TRBJ1-4; no definite D call. V was pared by 3 bases and J by 5 bases, with 10 bases between. CDR3 size: 14 residues. CDR3 DNA: TGTGCCAGCAGTTTCAAGATATCGAATGAAAAACTGTTTTTT. The encoded protein is CASSFKISNEKLFF.

The CDR3 nucleotides read TGTGCCAGCAGCTCCCGGTGGGGCACAGATACGCAGTATTTT. Its translation is CASSSRWGTDTQYF. V and J are TRBV6-2 or TRBV6-3 and TRBJ2-3; no definite D call. The V end was cut by 6 bases, the J end by 1 base, with 11 bases between. The CDR3 spans 14 residues. CDR1 MNHEY and CDR2 SVGEGT come from the germline V gene.

This clonotype appeared many times. The chain joins TRBV5-1 to TRBJ2-3; 9 bases align to TRBD2. Germline CDR1 and CDR2: SGHRS and YFSETQ. After removal of 5 bases from V and 5 bases from J, the junction contained 6 bases not matched to a gene. This CDR3 is 14 amino acids long. The CDR3 spells CASRAGGLGDTQYF. In DNA, the CDR3 is TGCGCCAGCAGAGCGGGAGGATTAGGAGATACGCAGTATTTT.

This clonotype has more than one count but fewer than ten. The CDR3 region is CATSLNRAAQETQYF. CDR3 bases: TGTGCCACCAGTTTAAACCGGGCCGCCCAAGAGACCCAGTACTTC. The chain employs TRBV24-1 and TRBJ2-5; no definite D call. The CDR3 totals 15 residues. CDR1 KGHDR and CDR2 SFDVKD come from the germline V gene. V lost 6 bases and J 1 base, leaving 14 bases between the germline ends.

This clonotype was detected ten times or more. The chain recombines TRBV3-1 with TRBJ2-3; tentative D call: TRBD2 (5 bases). The CDR3 covers 15 residues. The ends were cut back, 4 bases at V and 3 bases at J, with 14 bases in the middle. The germline CDR1 and CDR2 sequences are LGHDT and YNNKEL (reference sequence). Here the CDR3 reads CASSPSSSYTDTQYF. The CDR3 DNA reads TGTGCCAGCAGCCCGTCCTCTAGCTATACAGATACGCAGTATTTT.

V and J are TRBV20-1 and TRBJ2-3; possibly TRBD1 or TRBD2 for D (5 bases each). CDR3 size: 14 residues. V was pared by 6 bases and J by 0 bases, with 13 bases between. Germline lookup yields CDR1 DFQATT and CDR2 SNEGSKA (reference sequence). CDR3 residues: CSAEGPRSTDTQYF. DNA for the CDR3: TGCAGTGCCGAGGGGCCTCGGAGCACAGATACGCAGTATTTT.

The V call is TRBV4-1, the J call TRBJ2-1; 14 bases match TRBD2. The junction had 12 bases not matched to a gene; V was cut back by 8 bases and J by 6 bases. The CDR3 has 17 amino acids. The germline V gene has CDR1 MGHRA and CDR2 YSYEKL. The CDR3 bases are TGCGCCAGCGGAATATTAGTCGGGACTAGCGGGAGCAATGAGCAGTTCTTC. Translating gives CASGILVGTSGSNEQFF.

V usage is TRBV7-6 and J usage is TRBJ2-7, with D tentatively TRBD1 (6 bases). Trimming stripped 5 bases from V and 2 bases from J, with 16 bases between. The germline V gene has CDR1 SGHVS and CDR2 FNYEAQ. The length of the CDR3 is 15 residues. Here the CDR3 DNA reads TGTGCCAGCAGCGTATCCCCGGACAGCGCCTACGAGCAGTACTTC. This encodes CASSVSPDSAYEQYF.

In its sample, this clonotype was seen many times. The chain recombines TRBV2 with TRBJ2-7; 7 bases are shared with TRBD1. The CDR3 loop spans 15 amino acids. Germline loops: CDR1 SNHLY, CDR2 FYNNEI. With V trimmed by 7 bases and J by 2 bases, 11 bases remained unmatched. The chain's CDR3 is CASILSGTAAYEQYF. CDR3 DNA: TGTGCCAGCATCCTGTCCGGGACAGCTGCCTACGAGCAGTACTTC. Drawing the rest from reference TRBV2 and TRBJ2-7, the complete variable domain is EPEVTQTPSHQVTQMGQEVILRCVPISNHLYFYWYRQILGQKVEFLVSFYNNEISEKSEIFDDQFSVERPDGSNFTLKIRSTKLEDSAMYFCASILSGTAAYEQYFGPGTRLTVT.